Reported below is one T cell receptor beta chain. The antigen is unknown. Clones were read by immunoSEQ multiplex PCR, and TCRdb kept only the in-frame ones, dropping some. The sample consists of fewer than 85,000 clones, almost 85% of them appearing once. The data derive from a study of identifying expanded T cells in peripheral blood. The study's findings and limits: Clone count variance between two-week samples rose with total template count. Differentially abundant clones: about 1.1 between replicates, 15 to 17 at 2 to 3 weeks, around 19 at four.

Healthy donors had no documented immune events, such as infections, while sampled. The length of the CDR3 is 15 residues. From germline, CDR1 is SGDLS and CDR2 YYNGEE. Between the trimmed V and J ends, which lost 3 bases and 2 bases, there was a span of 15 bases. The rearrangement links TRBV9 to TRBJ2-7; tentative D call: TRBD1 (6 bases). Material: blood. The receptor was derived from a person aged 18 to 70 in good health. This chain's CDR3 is CASSAGTSFPYEQYF. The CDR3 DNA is TGTGCCAGCAGCGCCGGGACATCATTCCCCTACGAGCAGTACTTC.